Each of the 23 T cell receptor beta chains below was sequenced from the same sample in a study of T-cell reconstitution after alpha-beta-depleted transplantation in children. The authors prepared the TCRbeta library with unique molecular identifiers. TCRdb re-analysed the PCR reads in MiXCR, keeping a single row per CDR3 protein. Of roughly 790,000 distinct CDR3 sequences in the sample, about 16% are singletons; the top ten hold approximately 5%. This specimen was PBMCs, mostly from graft donor cells, taken 360 days after TCRalphabeta/CD19-depleted stem cell transplant. These receptors were collected from a male patient aged 5 to 17 who had a stem cell transplant for acute lymphoblastic leukemia, so the T cells may come from the graft donor.

The rearrangement links TRBV7-3 to TRBJ2-2, with D possibly TRBD2 on 5 matching bases. CDR1 SGHTA and CDR2 FQGTGA come from the germline V gene. V was cut by 3 bases and J by 1 base, with 12 bases left in between. The CDR3 has 16 amino acids. This CDR3 reads CASSFESSLNTGELFF. The DNA for the CDR3 is TGTGCCAGCAGCTTCGAGTCTAGCCTGAACACCGGGGAGCTGTTTTTT. Supplemented by reference TRBV7-3 and TRBJ2-2, the full variable domain reads GAGVSQTPSNKVTEKGKYVELRCDPISGHTALYWYRQSLGQGPEFLIYFQGTGAADDSGLPNDRFFAVRPEGSVSTLKIQRTERGDSAVYLCASSFESSLNTGELFFGEGSRLTVL.

V and J are TRBV7-9 and TRBJ1-4; D is ambiguous. With 1 base removed from V and 8 bases from J, the gap between germline ends came to 11 bases. The CDR3 has 14 residues. Germline values: CDR1 SEHNR, CDR2 FQNEAQ (reference sequence). For the CDR3, the DNA is TGTGCCAGCAGCTTAGACTGGATGTGGGAAAAACTGTTTTTT. Amino acid sequence: CASSLDWMWEKLFF.

This clonotype was seen repeatedly, ten times or more. This chain links TRBV10-2 with TRBJ2-1; 10 bases map to TRBD2. J was trimmed by 2 bases and V by 2 bases; bases with no gene match: 3. Germline V gene data show CDR1 as WSHSY and CDR2 as SAAADI. There are 16 residues in the CDR3. CDR3 sequence reads: CASSELAGVTYNEQFF. CDR3 bases: TGCGCCAGCAGTGAGCTAGCGGGAGTAACCTACAATGAGCAGTTCTTC.

This clonotype has just a few counts. The J gene is TRBJ2-1, the V gene TRBV7-2; 14 positions match TRBD2. Trimming took 5 bases from V and 9 from J; bases not matched to a gene: 9. CDR1 SGHTA and CDR2 FQGNSA come from the germline V gene. The CDR3 sequence is 16 residues long. The CDR3 coding sequence is TGTGCCAGCAGCCTGTCCGGGACTAGCGGGAGAGGTGAGCAGTTCTTC. Its translation: CASSLSGTSGRGEQFF.

This clonotype was detected many times. The genes are TRBV24-1 and TRBJ2-7, with D unresolved. CDR3 length: 11 residues. Germline V gene lookup returns CDR1 KGHDR and CDR2 SFDVKD. Trimming took off 1 base at V and 4 bases at J, with 1 base between the two ends. CDR3 nucleotide sequence: TGTGCCACCAGTGATTTATACGAGCAGTACTTC. Its protein is CATSDLYEQYF.

The chain uses TRBV29-1 and TRBJ1-2; perhaps TRBD1 as D (5 bases). Germline lookup yields CDR1 SQVTM and CDR2 ANQGSEA. The CDR3 extends over 12 amino acids. The V end was cut by 3 bases, the J end by 7 bases, with 12 bases between. The CDR3 sequence is CSVDGRGGGYTF. CDR3 nucleotides: TGCAGCGTTGACGGTCGGGGCGGTGGCTACACCTTC.

This rearrangement joins TRBV6-1 to TRBJ1-2; D is uncertain. Germline CDR1 reads MNHNS; CDR2 reads SASEGT. There are 9 residues in the CDR3. V lost 10 bases, J lost 8 bases, and 8 bases lay in between. CDR3 loop: CAIQTGYTF. The CDR3 nucleotides are TGTGCCATCCAGACCGGCTACACCTTC.

The chain recombines TRBV14 with TRBJ2-7; no reliable D call. V lost 0 bases and J 0 bases, leaving 6 bases between the germline ends. Germline CDR1 is SGHDN and CDR2 is FVKESK. This CDR3 has 14 amino acids. CDR3 in DNA: TGTGCCAGCAGCCAAGAACACTTCTCCTACGAGCAGTACTTC. Translated, it gives CASSQEHFSYEQYF.

This clonotype appeared many times. The chain couples TRBV5-1 to TRBJ2-3; D gene unclear. The V gene's germline CDR1 is SGHRS and CDR2 YFSETQ. This CDR3 contains 15 residues. Trimming removed 1 base at V and 0 bases at J, with 9 bases between. The CDR3 loop reads CASSLTVSSTDTQYF. In nucleotides, the CDR3 is TGCGCCAGCAGCTTGACAGTTTCTAGCACAGATACGCAGTATTTT.

The rearrangement joins TRBV15 to TRBJ1-1; D call uncertain. The V gene's germline CDR1 is LNHNV and CDR2 YYDKDF (reference sequence). The CDR3 runs 15 residues. Trimming pared 6 bases from V and 1 base from J, leaving 15 bases between. The CDR3 protein is CATRGRVSGNTEAFF. The CDR3 DNA reads as TGTGCCACCAGGGGGAGGGTGAGCGGGAACACTGAAGCTTTCTTT.

This clonotype was observed a handful of times. The chain employs TRBV7-8 and TRBJ1-1, with TRBD1 identical over 7 bases. V gave up 5 bases and J gave up 0 bases; unmatched junction bases: 9. This CDR3 has 16 amino acids. Germline V gene sequence: CDR1 SGHVS, CDR2 FQNEAQ. CDR3 nucleotides: TGTGCCAGCAGCCCCGGACAGGCGCTCATGAACACTGAAGCTTTCTTT. Translation: CASSPGQALMNTEAFF.

This clonotype was observed a few times. The chain is built from TRBV29-1 and TRBJ2-7; D ambiguous. Germline V CDR1 and CDR2: SQVTM, ANQGSEA. CDR3 length: 13 amino acids. V was clipped by 5 bases and J by 0 bases, with 11 bases between them. The CDR3 here is CSVHYKSSYEQYF. CDR3 DNA: TGCAGCGTTCATTACAAGAGCTCCTACGAGCAGTACTTC.

This CDR3 is CASSPRTSGDTQYF. The CDR3 DNA sequence: TGTGCCAGCAGCCCTCGGACTAGCGGGGATACGCAGTATTTT. The V call is TRBV9, the J call TRBJ2-3, with 11 bases fitting TRBD2. V lost 4 bases to trimming and J lost 6 bases; unmatched junction nucleotides: 4. The germline CDR1 and CDR2 sequences are SGDLS and YYNGEE. CDR3 size: 14 residues.

The chain employs TRBV20-1 and TRBJ1-1; tentatively, D is TRBD1 (6 bases). The CDR3 has 12 amino acids. V was pared by 5 bases and J by 6 bases, with 13 bases between. Per germline, CDR1 DFQATT and CDR2 SNEGSKA (reference sequence). The CDR3 DNA is TGCAGTGCTTTGGGGACAATCTCTGAAGCTTTCTTT. Protein product: CSALGTISEAFF.

The chain links TRBV29-1 to TRBJ2-7; 10 bases are a match to TRBD2. The CDR3 is 14 residues long. With 3 bases clipped from V and 6 bases from J, the junction kept 8 bases outside the gene matches. The V gene's germline CDR1 is SQVTM and CDR2 ANQGSEA. The CDR3 nucleotides read TGCAGCGTTGAGGCCACTAGCGGGGTCGGCGAGCAGTACTTC. Protein: CSVEATSGVGEQYF.

The V gene is TRBV12-3 or TRBV12-4, the J gene TRBJ1-4; 8 bases map to TRBD1. With V trimmed by 4 bases and J by 5 bases, 3 bases remained unmatched. The CDR3 runs 14 residues. The DNA for the CDR3 is TGTGCCAGCAGTTGGGACAGGACGAATGAAAAACTGTTTTTT. Translation: CASSWDRTNEKLFF.

In this sample, this clonotype turned up a few times. This rearrangement joins TRBV12-3 or TRBV12-4 to TRBJ1-5, with a weak D call TRBD1 (6 bases). The V end lost 3 bases, the J end lost 15 bases, and 12 bases lay between the germline ends. The CDR3 extends over 11 amino acids. In DNA, the CDR3 is TGTGCCAGCAGTTTCGGAACAGGGTGGCATTTT. The encoded protein is CASSFGTGWHF.

This clonotype was seen a single time. The gene calls are TRBV7-2 and TRBJ2-7, with TRBD2 matching over 7 bases. The V gene's germline CDR1 is SGHTA and CDR2 FQGNSA. V shed 7 bases and J 3 bases; nucleotides not matched to a gene: 12. The CDR3 covers 15 residues. The DNA of the CDR3 is TGTGCCAGCACCCTCGGGGGGACTAAAGGCTACGAGCAGTACTTC. Its translation: CASTLGGTKGYEQYF.

The chain links TRBV7-8 to TRBJ2-3; 9 bases are shared with TRBD2. The germline V gene has CDR1 SGHVS and CDR2 FQNEAQ. The CDR3 spans 17 residues. Trimming cost V 1 base and J 4 bases; bases outside gene matches: 9. The CDR3 sequence is CASSLVGGRASADTQYF. The CDR3 DNA reads as TGTGCCAGCAGCTTAGTCGGCGGGAGGGCCAGTGCAGATACGCAGTATTTT.

The V gene is TRBV5-1, the J gene TRBJ2-2; no reliable D call. Germline-derived CDR1 and CDR2 are SGHRS and YFSETQ. V gave up 4 bases and J gave up 7 bases, with 8 bases separating them. The CDR3 sequence is 12 residues long. The CDR3 region is CASSPLHGELFF. CDR3 DNA: TGCGCCAGCAGCCCACTTCACGGGGAGCTGTTTTTT.

The chain is built from TRBV7-9 and TRBJ1-1, with D possibly TRBD1 on 6 matching bases. The V gene lost 5 bases and the J gene lost 6 bases, with 10 bases spanning the gap. The CDR3 loop spans 12 amino acids. CDR1 and CDR2 from the germline V gene are SEHNR and FQNEAQ (reference sequence). In DNA, the CDR3 is TGTGCCAGCAGCCTACAGGGACCTGAAGCTTTCTTT. Its translation: CASSLQGPEAFF.

V usage is TRBV29-1 and J usage is TRBJ1-2, with 9 positions matching TRBD1. Unmatched junction bases numbered 14, after V lost 4 bases and J lost 5 bases. The CDR3 loop spans 16 amino acids. Germline V CDR1 and CDR2: SQVTM, ANQGSEA. The CDR3 DNA sequence: TGCAGCGTTGGATCGCCTAATCCGGGACAGGGATATGGCTACACCTTC. Its translation is CSVGSPNPGQGYGYTF.

V is TRBV10-1 and J is TRBJ2-3; 7 nucleotides agree with TRBD2. The CDR3 has 14 amino acids. V lost 6 bases and J lost 12; bases outside the gene matches: 15. Germline CDR1 is WNHNN and CDR2 is SYGVQD (reference sequence). CDR3 in DNA: TGCGCCAGCAGCCGGGACTATAGAGGGATAGTACAGTATTTT. This sequence encodes CASSRDYRGIVQYF.